This TCR beta chain stems from a study of human T cells and chemical hapten exposure. Using its own MiXCR run on the RACE reads, TCRdb lists one record per CDR3 protein. The sample holds 300,000 to 450,000 distinct CDR3 sequences, around 4.8% seen once. The table lists this clonotype with many counts. The time point: patch test 1, 2 weeks after DPC sensitization. Regarding treatment: therapeutic diphenylcyclopropenone sensitization with weekly scalp DPC. Trimming removed 3 bases at V and 8 bases at J, with 13 bases between. CDR1 DFQATT and CDR2 SNEGSKA come from the germline V gene (reference sequence). The CDR3 has 12 residues.

The rearrangement uses TRBV20-1 and TRBJ1-2; no definite D call. The sequence derives from a woman aged 45-65 years with alopecia areata. Some clones in this sample may be carry-over from other donors' samples. The specimen was whole blood, collected in connection with sensitization to the hapten diphenylcyclopropenone (DPC). The CDR3 DNA reads as TGCAGTGCTAGGCCCGGACCGGTCGGCTACACCTTC. Amino acids: CSARPGPVGYTF.